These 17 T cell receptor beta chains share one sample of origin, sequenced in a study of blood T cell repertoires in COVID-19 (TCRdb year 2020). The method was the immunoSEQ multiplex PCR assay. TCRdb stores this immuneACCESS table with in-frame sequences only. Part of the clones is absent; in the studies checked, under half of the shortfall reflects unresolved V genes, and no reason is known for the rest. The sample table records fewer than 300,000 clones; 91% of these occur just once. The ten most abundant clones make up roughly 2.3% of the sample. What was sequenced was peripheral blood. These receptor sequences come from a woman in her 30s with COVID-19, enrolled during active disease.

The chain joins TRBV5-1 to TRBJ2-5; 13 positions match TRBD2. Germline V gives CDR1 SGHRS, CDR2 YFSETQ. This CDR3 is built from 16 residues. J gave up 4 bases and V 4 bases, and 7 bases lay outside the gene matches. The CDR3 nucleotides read TGCGCCAGCAGCCTTGGACTAGCGGGAGAGGGAGAGACCCAGTACTTC. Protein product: CASSLGLAGEGETQYF.

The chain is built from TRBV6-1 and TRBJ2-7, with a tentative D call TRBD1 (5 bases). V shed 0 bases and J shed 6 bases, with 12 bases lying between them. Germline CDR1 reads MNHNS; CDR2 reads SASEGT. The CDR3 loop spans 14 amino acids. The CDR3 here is CASSEAVQGSEQYF. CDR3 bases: TGTGCCAGCAGTGAAGCCGTGCAGGGAAGCGAGCAGTACTTC.

Here the CDR3 reads CASSQDRGWTEAFF. The CDR3 coding sequence is TGTGCCAGCAGCCAAGACAGGGGTTGGACTGAAGCTTTCTTT. V and J are TRBV14 and TRBJ1-1; weak D call: TRBD1 (6 bases). The length of the CDR3 is 14 residues. Trimming removed 0 bases at V and 5 bases at J, with 10 bases between. In germline, CDR1 is SGHDN, CDR2 FVKESK. Variable domain in full (rest from reference TRBV14 and TRBJ1-1): EAGVTQFPSHSVIEKGQTVTLRCDPISGHDNLYWYRRVMGKEIKFLLHFVKESKQDESGMPNNRFLAERTGGTYSTLKVQPAELEDSGVYFCASSQDRGWTEAFFGQGTRLTVV.

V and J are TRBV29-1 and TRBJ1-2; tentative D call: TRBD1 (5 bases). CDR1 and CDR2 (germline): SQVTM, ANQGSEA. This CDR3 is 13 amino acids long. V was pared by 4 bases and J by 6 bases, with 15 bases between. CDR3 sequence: CSVAWRGVHGYTF. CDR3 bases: TGCAGCGTTGCGTGGCGGGGGGTACATGGCTACACCTTC. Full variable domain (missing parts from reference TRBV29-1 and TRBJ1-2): SAVISQKPSRDICQRGTSLTIQCQVDSQVTMMFWYRQQPGQSLTLIATANQGSEATYESGFVIDKFPISRPNLTFSTLTVSNMSPEDSSIYLCSVAWRGVHGYTFGSGTRLTVV.

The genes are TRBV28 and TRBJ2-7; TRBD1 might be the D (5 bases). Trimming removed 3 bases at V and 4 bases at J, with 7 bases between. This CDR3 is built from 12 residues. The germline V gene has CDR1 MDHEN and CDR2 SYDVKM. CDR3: CASSFQGYEQYF. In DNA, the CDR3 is TGTGCCAGCAGTTTCCAGGGTTACGAGCAGTACTTC.

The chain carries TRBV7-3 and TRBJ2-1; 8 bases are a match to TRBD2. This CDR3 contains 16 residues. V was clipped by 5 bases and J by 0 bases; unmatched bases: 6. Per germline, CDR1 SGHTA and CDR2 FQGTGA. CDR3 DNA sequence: TGTGCCAGCAGCCTGTATAGCGGGGCCTCCTACAATGAGCAGTTCTTC. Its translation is CASSLYSGASYNEQFF.

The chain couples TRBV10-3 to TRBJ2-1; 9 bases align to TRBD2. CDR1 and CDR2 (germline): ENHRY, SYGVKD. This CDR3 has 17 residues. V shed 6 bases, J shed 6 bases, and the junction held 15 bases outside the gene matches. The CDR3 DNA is TGTGCCATCAGAGCCCGAGGTGTAGCGGGAGCGGGCAATGAGCAGTTCTTC. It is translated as CAIRARGVAGAGNEQFF.

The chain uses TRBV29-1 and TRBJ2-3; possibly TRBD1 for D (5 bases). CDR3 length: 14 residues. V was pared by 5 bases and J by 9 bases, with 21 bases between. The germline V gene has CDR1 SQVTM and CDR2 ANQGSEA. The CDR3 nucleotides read TGCAGCGTTAAAAGGACCCTCGTTAAGGGGACGCAGTATTTT. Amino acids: CSVKRTLVKGTQYF.

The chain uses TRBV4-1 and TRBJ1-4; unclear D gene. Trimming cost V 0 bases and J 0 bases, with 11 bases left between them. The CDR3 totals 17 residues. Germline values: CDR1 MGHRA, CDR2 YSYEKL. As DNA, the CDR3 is TGCGCCAGCAGCCAAGATAGAAACCCGACAACTAATGAAAAACTGTTTTTT. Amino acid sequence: CASSQDRNPTTNEKLFF.

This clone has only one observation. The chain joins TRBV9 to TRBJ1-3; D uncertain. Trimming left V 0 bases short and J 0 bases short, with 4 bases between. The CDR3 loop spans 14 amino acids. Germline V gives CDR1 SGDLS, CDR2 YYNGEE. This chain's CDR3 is CASSVDYSGNTIYF. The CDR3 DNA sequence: TGTGCCAGCAGCGTAGACTACTCTGGAAACACCATATATTTT.

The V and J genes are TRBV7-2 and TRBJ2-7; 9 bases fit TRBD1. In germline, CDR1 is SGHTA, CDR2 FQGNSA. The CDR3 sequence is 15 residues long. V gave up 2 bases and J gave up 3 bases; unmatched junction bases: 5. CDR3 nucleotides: TGTGCCAGCAGCTTATATCGGACAGGGGACTACGAGCAGTACTTC. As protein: CASSLYRTGDYEQYF.

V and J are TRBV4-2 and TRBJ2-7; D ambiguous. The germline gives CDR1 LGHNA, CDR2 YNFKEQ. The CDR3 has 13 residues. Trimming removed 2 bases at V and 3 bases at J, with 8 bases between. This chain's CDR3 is CASSQSRYYEQYF. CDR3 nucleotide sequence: TGTGCCAGCAGCCAATCTAGATACTACGAGCAGTACTTC.

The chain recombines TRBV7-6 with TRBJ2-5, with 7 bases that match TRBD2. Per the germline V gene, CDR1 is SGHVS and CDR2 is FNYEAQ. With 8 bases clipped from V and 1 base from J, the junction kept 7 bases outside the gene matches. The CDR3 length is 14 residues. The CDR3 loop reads CASSVAGLQETQYF. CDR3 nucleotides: TGTGCCAGCTCGGTAGCGGGCCTCCAAGAGACCCAGTACTTC.

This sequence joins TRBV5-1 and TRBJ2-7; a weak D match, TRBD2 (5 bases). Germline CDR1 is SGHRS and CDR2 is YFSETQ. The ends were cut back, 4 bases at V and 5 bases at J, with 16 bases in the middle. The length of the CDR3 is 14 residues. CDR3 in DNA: TGCGCCAGCAGCCCGCAGCCTAGCCAAGACGAGCAGTACTTC. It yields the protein CASSPQPSQDEQYF.

The CDR3 DNA reads as TGTGCCAGCAGCCAAAAGGGGTCAGGGACTGAAGCTTTCTTT. It yields the protein CASSQKGSGTEAFF. This chain connects TRBV3-1 (or the pseudogene TRBV3-2) to TRBJ1-1; TRBD1 is a possible D gene (5 bases). V lost 2 bases and J 5 bases, leaving 12 bases between the germline ends. CDR3 size: 14 residues. CDR1 and CDR2 (germline): LGHDT, YNNKEL (reference sequence).

CDR3 coding DNA: TGCGCCAGCAGCTTCTTCCAGACGGGTTATGGCTACACCTTC. Protein product: CASSFFQTGYGYTF. The rearrangement links TRBV5-1 to TRBJ1-2; D is undetermined. Germline V gene sequence: CDR1 SGHRS, CDR2 YFSETQ. The CDR3 is 14 amino acids. V was trimmed by 2 bases and J by 5 bases, leaving 13 bases between them.

The DNA for the CDR3 is TGTGCCAGCCTTTTTACCTTTAGCGGCTCCTACGAGCAGTACTTC. Amino acid sequence: CASLFTFSGSYEQYF. V and J are TRBV6-5 and TRBJ2-7; TRBD2 is a possible D gene (6 bases). From germline, CDR1 is MNHEY and CDR2 SVGAGI. CDR3 size: 15 residues. Trimming cost V 8 bases and J 0 bases, with 17 bases left between them.